The T cell receptor (beta chain) described here comes from a study of a mutant IDH1 vaccine in newly diagnosed glioma. About the study: Patients underwent eight vaccinations, which took place in weeks 1, 3, 5, 7, 11, 15, 19 and 23.

The time point: week 11, during vaccination. Every vaccine dose comprised 300 ug of mutant IDH1 20-mer peptide plus topical imiquimod. Study results and caveats: Immune responses induced by vaccination arose in approximately 93% of the patients.

The ends were cut back, 0 bases at V and 11 bases at J, with 16 bases in the middle. This CDR3 comprises 14 residues. The germline V gene encodes CDR1 LNHDA and CDR2 SQIVND (reference sequence). The data were produced by immunoSEQ multiplex PCR, yet TCRdb's version contains in-frame clones alone and is incomplete. In the table there are about 64,000 clones, approximately 88% of which are singletons. Concerning this clone itself: Its antigen is currently unknown.

The sample in question was PBMCs, obtained from a glioma patient whose treatment included an IDH1 peptide vaccine. The V call is TRBV19, the J call TRBJ1-1; maybe TRBD1 (6 bases). This TCR derives from a woman in her fifties or sixties with glioma. The CDR3 sequence: CASSIDIWGAGAFF. The DNA for the CDR3 is TGTGCCAGTAGTATAGATATTTGGGGGGCCGGCGCTTTCTTT. The variable domain in full, with the rest retrieved from reference TRBV19 and TRBJ1-1, is DGGITQSPKYLFRKEGQNVTLSCEQNLNHDAMYWYRQDPGQGLRLIYYSQIVNDFQKGDIAEGYSVSREKKESFPLTVTSAQKNPTAFYLCASSIDIWGAGAFFGQGTRLTVV.